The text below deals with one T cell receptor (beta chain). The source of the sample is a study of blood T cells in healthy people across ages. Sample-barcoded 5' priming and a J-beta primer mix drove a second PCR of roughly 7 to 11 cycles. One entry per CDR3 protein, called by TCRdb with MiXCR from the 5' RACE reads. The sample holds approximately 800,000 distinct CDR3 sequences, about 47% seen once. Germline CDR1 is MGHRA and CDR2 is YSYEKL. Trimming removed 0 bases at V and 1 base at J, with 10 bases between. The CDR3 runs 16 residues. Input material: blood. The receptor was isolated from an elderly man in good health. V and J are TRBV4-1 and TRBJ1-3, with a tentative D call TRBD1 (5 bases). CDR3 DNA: TGCGCCAGCAGCCAAGACAAGGGGAAATCTGGAAACACCATATATTTT. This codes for CASSQDKGKSGNTIYF.